These 5 T cell receptor beta chains originate from one sample sequenced in a study of CD8 T cells in Susac syndrome (dated by TCRdb to between 2019 and 2020). The library relied on the immunoSEQ multiplex PCR assay. RNA was extracted using the RNeasy kit, and about 0.45 to 1 ug of the RNA was reverse transcribed with random hexamers. TCRdb itself trimmed the public reads at Q25 with fastp, ran MiXCR and retained productive beta chains. Identical CDR3 protein sequences are pooled into one entry, listed with their most common genes and DNA. For this sample there are under 200,000 distinct CDR3 sequences; 95% appear just once. About 0.094% of the sample is held by the ten biggest clonotypes. Sequencing was carried out using CD4+ T cells from PBMCs. The receptors were gathered from a human donor in good health.

The rearrangement uses TRBV20-1 and TRBJ2-3, with 7 bases identical to TRBD2. Germline lookup yields CDR1 DFQATT and CDR2 SNEGSKA (reference sequence). The CDR3 is 13 amino acids. V lost 5 bases to trimming and J lost 6 bases; unmatched junction nucleotides: 8. The CDR3 is CSARLAPHDTQYF. The CDR3 region has the DNA TGCAGTGCTCGACTAGCCCCACACGATACGCAGTATTTT.

The rearrangement links TRBV4-3 to TRBJ2-7; D perhaps matches TRBD2 (6 bases). Trimming removed 0 bases at V and 7 bases at J, with 13 bases between. Germline-derived CDR1 and CDR2 are LGHNA and YSLEER. This CDR3 has 14 amino acids. The CDR3 loop is CASSQDARGREQYF. For the CDR3, the DNA is TGCGCCAGCAGCCAAGACGCGCGAGGGAGGGAGCAGTACTTC.

The rearrangement links TRBV15 to TRBJ2-6, with D maybe TRBD2 (5 bases). The CDR3 has 15 amino acids. CDR1 is LNHNV, CDR2 YYDKDF, per germline (reference sequence). Trimming took off 4 bases at V and 0 bases at J, with 7 bases between the two ends. The DNA of the CDR3 is TGTGCCACCAGCATGGGGAGCTCTGGGGCCAACGTCCTGACTTTC. This encodes CATSMGSSGANVLTF.

This sequence joins TRBV7-2 and TRBJ1-2; no firm D call. The germline V and J ends were trimmed by 8 bases and 8 bases, with 9 bases remaining between them. This CDR3 is 10 amino acids long. The V gene's germline CDR1 is SGHTA and CDR2 FQGNSA. The CDR3 sequence is CASGVEGYTF. In DNA form, the CDR3 reads TGTGCCAGCGGGGTCGAGGGCTACACCTTC.

This clonotype is a singleton in its sample. The chain is built from TRBV24-1 and TRBJ2-2; no clear D. V lost 5 bases, J lost 8 bases, and 14 bases lay in between. There are 14 residues in the CDR3. Germline V lookup: CDR1 KGHDR, CDR2 SFDVKD. The DNA of the CDR3 is TGTGCCACCAGTGGTGCAGTTGGCAGGGGGGAGCTGTTTTTT. It translates to CATSGAVGRGELFF.